The 4 T cell receptor beta chains below all came from one sample that was sequenced in a study of cytomegalovirus exposure and HLA in healthy donors. Primers: 60 Vbeta forward and 13 Jbeta reverse. TCRdb's copy holds only in-frame clones and misses some; the assay was immunoSEQ multiplex PCR. The data show 120,000 or so clones, over 60% seen once. Sequences were obtained from PBMCs. Receptors originate from a human donor in good health.

Remarks on this clone: The same CDR3 arises from other DNA sequences in this sample as well. CDR3 residues: CASSSQGGDQPQHF. DNA of the CDR3: TGTGCCAGTAGTTCGCAGGGAGGGGATCAGCCCCAGCATTTT. The V gene is TRBV19, the J gene TRBJ1-5; the D gene is possibly TRBD1 (5 bases). V was pared by 5 bases and J by 5 bases, with 13 bases between. This CDR3 has 14 amino acids. Germline V gene data show CDR1 as LNHDA and CDR2 as SQIVND (reference sequence).

This sequence joins TRBV6-6 and TRBJ1-1; no definite D call. This CDR3 spans 14 amino acids. CDR1 and CDR2 from the germline V gene are MNHNY and SVGAGI (reference sequence). Trimming stripped 6 bases from V and 6 bases from J, with 17 bases between. The CDR3 protein is CASRMGTLRAEAFF. The CDR3 nucleotides are TGTGCCAGCAGGATGGGCACCTTGAGGGCTGAAGCTTTCTTT.

This chain joins TRBV7-8 and TRBJ1-2; D is perhaps TRBD1 (6 bases). In germline, CDR1 is SGHVS, CDR2 FQNEAQ. V was pared by 3 bases and J by 4 bases, with 9 bases between. This CDR3 region has 13 residues. CDR3 DNA: TGTGCCAGCAGCTTTTGGACAGTCTATGGCTACACCTTC. Protein: CASSFWTVYGYTF.

The chain couples TRBV27 to TRBJ1-4; D is perhaps TRBD1 (5 bases). The CDR3 length is 14 residues. With 6 bases removed from V and 6 bases from J, the gap between germline ends came to 14 bases. Per the germline V gene, CDR1 is MNHEY and CDR2 is SMNVEV (reference sequence). The CDR3: CASSIQIQDEKLFF. The CDR3 region has the DNA TGTGCCAGCAGCATTCAAATACAGGATGAAAAACTGTTTTTT. Supplemented by reference TRBV27 and TRBJ1-4, the full variable domain reads EAQVTQNPRYLITVTGKKLTVTCSQNMNHEYMSWYRQDPGLGLRQIYYSMNVEVTDKGDVPEGYKVSRKEKRNFPLILESPSPNQTSLYFCASSIQIQDEKLFFGSGTQLSVL.